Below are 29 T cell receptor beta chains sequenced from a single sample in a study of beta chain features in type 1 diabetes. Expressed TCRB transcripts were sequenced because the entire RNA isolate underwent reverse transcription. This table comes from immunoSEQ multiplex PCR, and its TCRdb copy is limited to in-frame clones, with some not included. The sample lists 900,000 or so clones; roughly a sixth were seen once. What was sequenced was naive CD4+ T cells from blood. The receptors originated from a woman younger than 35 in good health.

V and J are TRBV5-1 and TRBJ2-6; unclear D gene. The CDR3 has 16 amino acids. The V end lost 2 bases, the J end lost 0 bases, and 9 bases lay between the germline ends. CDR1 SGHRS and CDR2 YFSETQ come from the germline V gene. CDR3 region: CASSFEGFSGANVLTF. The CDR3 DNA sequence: TGCGCCAGCAGCTTCGAAGGCTTCTCTGGGGCCAACGTCCTGACTTTC. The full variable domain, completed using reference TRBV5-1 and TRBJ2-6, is KAGVTQTPRYLIKTRGQQVTLSCSPISGHRSVSWYQQTPGQGLQFLFEYFSETQRNKGNFPGRFSGRQFSNSRSEMNVSTLELGDSALYLCASSFEGFSGANVLTFGAGSRLTVL.

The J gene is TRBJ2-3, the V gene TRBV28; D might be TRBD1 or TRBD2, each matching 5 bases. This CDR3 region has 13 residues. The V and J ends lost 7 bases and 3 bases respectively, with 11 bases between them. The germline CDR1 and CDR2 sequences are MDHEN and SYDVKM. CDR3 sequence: CASMRGWTDTQYF. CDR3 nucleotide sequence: TGTGCCAGCATGAGGGGTTGGACAGATACGCAGTATTTT.

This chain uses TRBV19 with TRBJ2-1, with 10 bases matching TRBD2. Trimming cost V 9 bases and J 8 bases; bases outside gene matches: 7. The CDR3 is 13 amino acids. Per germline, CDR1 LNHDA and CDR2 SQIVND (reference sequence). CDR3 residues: CASHGAGGDEQFF. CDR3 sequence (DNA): TGTGCCAGCCACGGAGCGGGAGGGGATGAGCAGTTCTTC.

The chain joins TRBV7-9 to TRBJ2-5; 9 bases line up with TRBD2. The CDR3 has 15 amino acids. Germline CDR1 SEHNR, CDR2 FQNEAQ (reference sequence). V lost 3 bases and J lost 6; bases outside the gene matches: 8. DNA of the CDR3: TGTGCCAGCAGCTTTCCTGGACTAGCGCTACAGACCCAGTACTTC. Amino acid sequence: CASSFPGLALQTQYF.

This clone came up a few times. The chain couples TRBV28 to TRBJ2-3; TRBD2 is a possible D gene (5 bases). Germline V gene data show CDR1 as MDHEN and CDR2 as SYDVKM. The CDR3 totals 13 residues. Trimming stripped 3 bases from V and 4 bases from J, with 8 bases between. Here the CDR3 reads CASSFEGPDTQYF. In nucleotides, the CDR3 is TGTGCCAGCAGTTTTGAGGGTCCAGATACGCAGTATTTT.

In DNA, the CDR3 is TGCGCCAGCAGCCAAGATAGAGGACTAGCGGATAACTACAATGAGCAGTTCTTC. This translates into CASSQDRGLADNYNEQFF. V gene TRBV4-1 combines with J gene TRBJ2-1; 10 nucleotides match TRBD2. The CDR3 covers 18 residues. In germline, CDR1 is MGHRA, CDR2 YSYEKL. V lost 0 bases and J lost 3; bases outside the gene matches: 8.

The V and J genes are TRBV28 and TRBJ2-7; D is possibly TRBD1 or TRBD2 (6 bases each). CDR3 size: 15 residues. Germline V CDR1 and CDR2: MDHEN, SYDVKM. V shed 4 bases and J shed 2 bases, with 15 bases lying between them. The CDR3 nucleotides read TGTGCCAGCAGTTCCCCCGGGGGCCGAACCTACGAGCAGTACTTC. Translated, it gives CASSSPGGRTYEQYF.

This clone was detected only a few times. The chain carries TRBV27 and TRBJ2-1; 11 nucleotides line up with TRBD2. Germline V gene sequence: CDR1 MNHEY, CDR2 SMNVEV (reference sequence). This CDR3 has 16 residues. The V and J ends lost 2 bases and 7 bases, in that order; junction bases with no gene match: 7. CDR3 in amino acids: CASSLSSGRAGNEQFF. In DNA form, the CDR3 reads TGTGCCAGCAGTTTAAGTAGCGGGAGGGCCGGAAATGAGCAGTTCTTC.

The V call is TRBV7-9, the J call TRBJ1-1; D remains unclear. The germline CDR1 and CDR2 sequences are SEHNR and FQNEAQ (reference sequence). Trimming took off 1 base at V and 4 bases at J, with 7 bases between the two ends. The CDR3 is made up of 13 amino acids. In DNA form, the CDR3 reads TGTGCCAGCAGCTTAGAGCGCGGCACTGAAGCTTTCTTT. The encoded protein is CASSLERGTEAFF.

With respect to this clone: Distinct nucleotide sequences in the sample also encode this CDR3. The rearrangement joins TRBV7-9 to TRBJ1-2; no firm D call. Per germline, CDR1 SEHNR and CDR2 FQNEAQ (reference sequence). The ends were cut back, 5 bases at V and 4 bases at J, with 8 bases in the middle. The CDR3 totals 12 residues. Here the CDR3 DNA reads TGTGCCAGCAGCCCCGGACCCTATGGCTACACCTTC. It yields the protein CASSPGPYGYTF. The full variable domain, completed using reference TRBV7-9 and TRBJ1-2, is DTGVSQNPRHKITKRGQNVTFRCDPISEHNRLYWYRQTLGQGPEFLTYFQNEAQLEKSRLLSDRFSAERPKGSFSTLEIQRTEQGDSAMYLCASSPGPYGYTFGSGTRLTVV.

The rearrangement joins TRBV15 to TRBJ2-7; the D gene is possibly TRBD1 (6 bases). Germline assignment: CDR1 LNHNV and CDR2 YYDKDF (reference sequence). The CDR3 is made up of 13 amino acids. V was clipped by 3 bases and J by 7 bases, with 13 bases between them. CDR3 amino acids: CATSSGQTMEQYF. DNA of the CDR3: TGTGCCACCAGCAGCGGACAGACCATGGAGCAGTACTTC.

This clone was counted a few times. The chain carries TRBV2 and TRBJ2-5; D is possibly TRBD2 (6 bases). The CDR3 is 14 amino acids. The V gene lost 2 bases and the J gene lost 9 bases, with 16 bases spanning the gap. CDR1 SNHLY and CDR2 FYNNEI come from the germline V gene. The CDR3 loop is CASSEQGGKVAQYF. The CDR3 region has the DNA TGTGCCAGCAGTGAACAGGGCGGGAAGGTGGCCCAGTACTTC.

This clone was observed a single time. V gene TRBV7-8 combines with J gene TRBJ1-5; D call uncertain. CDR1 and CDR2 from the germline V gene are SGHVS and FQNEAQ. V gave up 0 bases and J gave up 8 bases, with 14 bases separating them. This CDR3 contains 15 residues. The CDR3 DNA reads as TGTGCCAGCAGCTTAGCAAGTCAGGTTTGGGAGCCCCAGCATTTT. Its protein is CASSLASQVWEPQHF. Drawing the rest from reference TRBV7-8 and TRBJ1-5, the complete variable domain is GAGVSQSPRYKVAKRGQDVALRCDPISGHVSLFWYQQALGQGPEFLTYFQNEAQLDKSGLPSDRFFAERPEGSVSTLKIQRTQQEDSAVYLCASSLASQVWEPQHFGDGTRLSIL.

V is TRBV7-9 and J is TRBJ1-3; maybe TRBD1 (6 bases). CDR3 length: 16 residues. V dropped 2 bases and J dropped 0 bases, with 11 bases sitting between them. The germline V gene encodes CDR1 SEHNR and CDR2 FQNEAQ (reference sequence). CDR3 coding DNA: TGTGCCAGCAGCTTACCAGGGGCGAGCTCTGGAAACACCATATATTTT. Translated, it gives CASSLPGASSGNTIYF.

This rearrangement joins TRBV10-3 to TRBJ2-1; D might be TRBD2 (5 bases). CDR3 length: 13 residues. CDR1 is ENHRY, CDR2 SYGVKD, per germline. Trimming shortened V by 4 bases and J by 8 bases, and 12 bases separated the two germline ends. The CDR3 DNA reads TGTGCCATCAGTGCGTCTAGCCTCCATGAGCAGTTCTTC. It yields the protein CAISASSLHEQFF.

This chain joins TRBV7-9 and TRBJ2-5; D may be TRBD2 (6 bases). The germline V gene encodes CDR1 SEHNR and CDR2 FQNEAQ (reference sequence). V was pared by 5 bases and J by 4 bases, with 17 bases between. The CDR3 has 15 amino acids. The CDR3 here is CASSAGGTRRETQYF. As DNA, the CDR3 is TGTGCCAGCAGCGCCGGCGGGACTCGACGAGAGACCCAGTACTTC.

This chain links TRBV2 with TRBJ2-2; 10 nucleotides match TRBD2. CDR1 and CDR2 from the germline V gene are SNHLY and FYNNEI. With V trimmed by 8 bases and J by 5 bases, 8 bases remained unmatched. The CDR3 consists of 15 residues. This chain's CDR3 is CASARGLAFTGELFF. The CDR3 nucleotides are TGTGCCAGCGCTCGGGGACTAGCGTTTACCGGGGAGCTGTTTTTT.

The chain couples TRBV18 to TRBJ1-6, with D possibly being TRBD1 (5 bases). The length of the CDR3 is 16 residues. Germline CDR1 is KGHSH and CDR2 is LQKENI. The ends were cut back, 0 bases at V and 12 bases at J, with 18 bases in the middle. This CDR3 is CASSPPEGEAGGPLHF. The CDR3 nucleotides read TGTGCCAGCTCACCACCAGAAGGGGAGGCCGGCGGACCCCTCCACTTT.

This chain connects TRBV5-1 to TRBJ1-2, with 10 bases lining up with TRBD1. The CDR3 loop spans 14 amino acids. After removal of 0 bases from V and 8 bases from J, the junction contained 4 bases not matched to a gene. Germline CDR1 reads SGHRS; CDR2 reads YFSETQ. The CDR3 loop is CASSLDGTGVGYTF. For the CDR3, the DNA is TGCGCCAGCAGCTTGGACGGGACAGGGGTCGGCTACACCTTC. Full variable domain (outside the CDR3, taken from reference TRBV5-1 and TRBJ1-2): KAGVTQTPRYLIKTRGQQVTLSCSPISGHRSVSWYQQTPGQGLQFLFEYFSETQRNKGNFPGRFSGRQFSNSRSEMNVSTLELGDSALYLCASSLDGTGVGYTFGSGTRLTVV.

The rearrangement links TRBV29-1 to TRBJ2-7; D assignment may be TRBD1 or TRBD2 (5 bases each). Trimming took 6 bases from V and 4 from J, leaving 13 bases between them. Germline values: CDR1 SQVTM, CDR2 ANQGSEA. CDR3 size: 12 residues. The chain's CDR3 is CSVRDLQYEQYF. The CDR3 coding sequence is TGCAGCGTCCGGGACCTACAGTACGAGCAGTACTTC.

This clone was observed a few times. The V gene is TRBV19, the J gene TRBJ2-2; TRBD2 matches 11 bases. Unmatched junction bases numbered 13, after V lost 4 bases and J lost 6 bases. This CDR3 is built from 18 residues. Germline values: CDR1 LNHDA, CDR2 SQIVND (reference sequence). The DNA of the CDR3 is TGTGCCAGTAGTACCCTGCGGCTGCTAGCGGGAGGCCCCGGGGAGCTGTTTTTT. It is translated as CASSTLRLLAGGPGELFF.

CDR3 sequence (DNA): TGTGCCAGCAGCCTAGGACTAGCGGCAGATACGCAGTATTTT. It yields the protein CASSLGLAADTQYF. V gene TRBV5-4 combines with J gene TRBJ2-3, with 10 bases lining up with TRBD2. The CDR3 consists of 14 residues. Germline V CDR1 and CDR2: SGHNT, YYREEE (reference sequence). V lost 4 bases to trimming and J lost 4 bases; unmatched junction nucleotides: 3.

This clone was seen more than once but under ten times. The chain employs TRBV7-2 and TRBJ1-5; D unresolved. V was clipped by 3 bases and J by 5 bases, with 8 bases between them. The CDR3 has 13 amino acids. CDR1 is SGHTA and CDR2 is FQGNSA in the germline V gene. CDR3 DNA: TGTGCCAGCAGCTTCGACGGTCATCAGCCCCAGCATTTT. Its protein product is CASSFDGHQPQHF.

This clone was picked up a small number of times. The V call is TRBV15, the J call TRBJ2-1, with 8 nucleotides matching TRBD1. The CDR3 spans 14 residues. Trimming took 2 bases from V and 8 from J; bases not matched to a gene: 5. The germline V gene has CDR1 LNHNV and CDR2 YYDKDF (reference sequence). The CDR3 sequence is CATSRQGARDEQFF. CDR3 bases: TGTGCCACCAGCAGACAGGGGGCTCGAGATGAGCAGTTCTTC.

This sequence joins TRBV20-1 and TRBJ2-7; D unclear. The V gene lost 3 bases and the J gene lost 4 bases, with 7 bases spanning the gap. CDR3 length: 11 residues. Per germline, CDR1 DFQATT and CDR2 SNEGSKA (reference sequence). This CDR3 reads CSASTRYEQYF. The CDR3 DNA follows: TGCAGTGCTAGTACCCGGTACGAGCAGTACTTC.

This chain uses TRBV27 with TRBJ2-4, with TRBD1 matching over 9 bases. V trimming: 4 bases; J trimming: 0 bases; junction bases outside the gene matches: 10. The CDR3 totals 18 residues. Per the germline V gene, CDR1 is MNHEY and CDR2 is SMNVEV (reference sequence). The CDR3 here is CASSSWGQGSVAKNIQYF. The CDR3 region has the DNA TGTGCCAGCAGTTCGTGGGGACAGGGATCGGTAGCCAAAAACATTCAGTACTTC.

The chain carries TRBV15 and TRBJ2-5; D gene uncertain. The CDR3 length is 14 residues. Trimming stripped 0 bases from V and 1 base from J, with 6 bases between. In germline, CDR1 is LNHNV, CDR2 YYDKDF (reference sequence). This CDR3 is CATSRDGRQETQYF. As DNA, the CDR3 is TGTGCCACCAGCAGAGACGGGCGCCAAGAGACCCAGTACTTC.

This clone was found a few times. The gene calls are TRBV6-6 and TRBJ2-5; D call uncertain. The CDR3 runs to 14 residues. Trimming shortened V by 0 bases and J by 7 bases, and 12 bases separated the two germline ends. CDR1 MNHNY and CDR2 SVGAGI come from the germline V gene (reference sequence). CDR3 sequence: CASSYSGPGRTQYF. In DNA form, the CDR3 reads TGTGCCAGCAGTTACTCAGGGCCCGGGCGGACCCAGTACTTC.

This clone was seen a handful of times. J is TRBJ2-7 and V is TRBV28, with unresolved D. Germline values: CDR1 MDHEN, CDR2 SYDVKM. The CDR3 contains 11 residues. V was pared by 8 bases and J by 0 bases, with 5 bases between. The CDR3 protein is CASGYSYEQYF. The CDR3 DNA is TGTGCCAGCGGGTACTCCTACGAGCAGTACTTC.